What follows are 22 T cell receptor beta chains derived from one specimen sequenced in a study of OX40 agonist ivuxolimab in advanced cancers. This table comes from immunoSEQ multiplex PCR, and its TCRdb copy is limited to in-frame clones, with some not included. The sample lists approximately 70,000 clones; roughly 80% were seen once. This sample comprised CD4+ or CD8+ T cells sorted from blood, obtained in a trial of the OX40 agonist ivuxolimab. The receptors here all came from an adult with an advanced solid tumor such as melanoma, head and neck, liver or kidney cancer.

This clone appeared once. V and J are TRBV6-5 and TRBJ2-5; TRBD2 aligns across 8 bases. This CDR3 contains 16 residues. The junction had 7 bases not matched to a gene; V was cut back by 2 bases and J by 2 bases. The germline gives CDR1 MNHEY, CDR2 SVGAGI. As DNA, the CDR3 is TGTGCCAGCAGTTACGGGTCTAGCGGGTTTCAAGAGACCCAGTACTTC. Residues: CASSYGSSGFQETQYF.

The chain carries TRBV29-1 and TRBJ2-7; TRBD1 agrees at 8 bases. Trimming at V came to 6 bases and at J to 6 bases, leaving 4 bases not matched to a gene. Germline V gene lookup returns CDR1 SQVTM and CDR2 ANQGSEA. This CDR3 region has 11 residues. DNA for the CDR3: TGCAGCGTACTGACAGGGGTCGAGCAGTACGTC. Translating gives CSVLTGVEQYV.

This clone has just one count. The rearrangement joins TRBV6-4 to TRBJ2-1, with 7 bases fitting TRBD2. CDR3 size: 17 residues. Germline V CDR1 and CDR2: MRHNA, SNTAGT. Germline trimming cut 2 bases from V and 4 bases from J; bases unmatched to any gene: 11. Here the CDR3 reads CASSDGSGGYGYNEQFF. CDR3 sequence (DNA): TGTGCCAGCAGTGACGGATCCGGGGGGTACGGATACAATGAGCAGTTCTTC.

The chain is built from TRBV5-1 and TRBJ2-7, with no clear D. Trimming removed 4 bases at V and 5 bases at J, with 22 bases between. This CDR3 spans 16 amino acids. Looked up from germline, CDR1 is SGHRS and CDR2 is YFSETQ. The CDR3 protein is CASSLGPSLSGHEQYF. In DNA, the CDR3 is TGCGCCAGCAGCCTGGGTCCCAGTCTATCGGGCCACGAGCAGTACTTC. The full variable domain, in which reference TRBV5-1 and TRBJ2-7 provide the parts outside the CDR3, is KAGVTQTPRYLIKTRGQQVTLSCSPISGHRSVSWYQQTPGQGLQFLFEYFSETQRNKGNFPGRFSGRQFSNSRSEMNVSTLELGDSALYLCASSLGPSLSGHEQYFGPGTRLTVT.

The chain combines TRBV18 with TRBJ2-5; D gene unclear. Germline V lookup: CDR1 KGHSH, CDR2 LQKENI. Trimming removed 2 bases at V and 4 bases at J, with 8 bases between. This CDR3 has 13 residues. CDR3 region: CASSPNSLETQYF. CDR3 bases: TGTGCCAGCTCACCAAACTCCTTAGAGACCCAGTACTTC.

This sequence joins TRBV7-2 and TRBJ2-1; D may be TRBD1 or TRBD2 (6 bases each). Germline V gives CDR1 SGHTA, CDR2 FQGNSA. V lost 2 bases and J 9 bases, leaving 17 bases between the germline ends. The CDR3 extends over 15 amino acids. DNA for the CDR3: TGTGCCAGCAGCTTATTGGGGGGCGCGGTGAGTGAGCAGTTCTTC. Its translation: CASSLLGGAVSEQFF.

V gene TRBV7-6 combines with J gene TRBJ2-7; no firm D call. The V and J ends lost 3 bases and 2 bases respectively, with 5 bases between them. CDR1 is SGHVS and CDR2 is FNYEAQ in the germline V gene. The CDR3 is 12 amino acids. The CDR3 reads CASSLRPYEQYF. CDR3 DNA: TGTGCCAGCAGCTTGCGACCCTACGAGCAGTACTTC.

The chain employs TRBV9 and TRBJ2-5; 7 nucleotides agree with TRBD2. V dropped 0 bases and J dropped 5; count of bases not matched to a gene: 7. The CDR3 covers 15 residues. The V gene's germline CDR1 is SGDLS and CDR2 YYNGEE. The CDR3 loop is CASSVAPGLGETQYF. Written as DNA, the CDR3 is TGTGCCAGCAGCGTAGCCCCCGGACTAGGGGAGACCCAGTACTTC. Using reference TRBV9 and TRBJ2-5 for the parts outside the CDR3, the full variable domain is DSGVTQTPKHLITATGQRVTLRCSPRSGDLSVYWYQQSLDQGLQFLIQYYNGEERAKGNILERFSAQQFPDLHSELNLSSLELGDSALYFCASSVAPGLGETQYFGPGTRLLVL.

The chain recombines TRBV19 with TRBJ1-1, with no clear D. Germline V CDR1 and CDR2: LNHDA, SQIVND (reference sequence). V was trimmed by 7 bases and J by 3 bases, leaving 15 bases between them. The CDR3 has 14 amino acids. The CDR3 is CASTGNSYYTEAFF. Written as DNA, the CDR3 is TGTGCCAGTACTGGAAACAGCTATTACACTGAAGCTTTCTTT.

This chain connects TRBV2 to TRBJ1-6; D is perhaps TRBD1 (5 bases). Trimming took off 5 bases at V and 9 bases at J, with 8 bases between the two ends. CDR3 size: 12 residues. CDR1 and CDR2 from the germline V gene are SNHLY and FYNNEI. As DNA, the CDR3 is TGTGCCAGCAGTTGGGGGAGTTCACCCCTCCACTTT. Amino acid sequence: CASSWGSSPLHF.

The V call is TRBV9, the J call TRBJ2-5; D is undetermined. Germline V gene sequence: CDR1 SGDLS, CDR2 YYNGEE. The CDR3 length is 15 residues. The ends were cut back, 0 bases at V and 4 bases at J, with 13 bases in the middle. CDR3 in amino acids: CASSVGISSGETQYF. CDR3 in DNA: TGTGCCAGCAGCGTAGGCATTAGCTCGGGAGAGACCCAGTACTTC.

The V call is TRBV18, the J call TRBJ1-1; 12 nucleotides line up with TRBD1. Germline V gene sequence: CDR1 KGHSH, CDR2 LQKENI. With V trimmed by 3 bases and J by 5 bases, 7 bases remained unmatched. The CDR3 is 16 amino acids. CDR3 DNA: TGTGCCAGCTCACCCTCCGGGACAGGGGGCAGAACTGAAGCTTTCTTT. Encoded protein: CASSPSGTGGRTEAFF. Using reference TRBV18 and TRBJ1-1 for the parts outside the CDR3, the full variable domain is NAGVMQNPRHLVRRRGQEARLRCSPMKGHSHVYWYRQLPEEGLKFMVYLQKENIIDESGMPKERFSAEFPKEGPSILRIQQVVRGDSAAYFCASSPSGTGGRTEAFFGQGTRLTVV.

The J gene is TRBJ1-4, the V gene TRBV4-1, with a weak D call TRBD1 (5 bases). CDR1 is MGHRA and CDR2 is YSYEKL in the germline V gene. The CDR3 has 16 amino acids. The V gene lost 4 bases and the J gene lost 10 bases, with 22 bases spanning the gap. The CDR3, as DNA: TGCGCCAGCAGCCCCATAGGTCAGGGCCAGGGAGCAAAACTGTTTTTT. It is translated as CASSPIGQGQGAKLFF.

Here the CDR3 reads CASSSGQDPSYEQYF. The CDR3 DNA follows: TGTGCCAGCAGCTCTGGACAGGACCCCTCCTACGAGCAGTACTTC. The V gene is TRBV5-4, the J gene TRBJ2-7; 7 nucleotides match TRBD1. The CDR3 sequence is 15 residues long. Trimming took 3 bases from V and 0 from J; bases not matched to a gene: 6. Germline loops: CDR1 SGHNT, CDR2 YYREEE (reference sequence).

The V and J genes are TRBV6-6 and TRBJ1-6, with D perhaps matching TRBD1 (6 bases). The CDR3 runs 15 residues. With 6 bases removed from V and 2 bases from J, the gap between germline ends came to 11 bases. Germline-derived CDR1 and CDR2 are MNHNY and SVGAGI (reference sequence). The CDR3 sequence: CASREGQTYNSPLHF. The DNA for the CDR3 is TGTGCCAGCAGAGAAGGACAGACCTATAATTCACCCCTCCACTTT.

This chain joins TRBV5-1 and TRBJ2-2, with 8 bases lining up with TRBD1. CDR1 is SGHRS and CDR2 is YFSETQ in the germline V gene. The CDR3 consists of 16 residues. With V trimmed by 1 base and J by 5 bases, 7 bases remained unmatched. The CDR3 here is CASSLTAGGATGELFF. The CDR3 DNA reads as TGCGCCAGCAGCTTGACCGCAGGGGGCGCAACCGGGGAGCTGTTTTTT.

This chain joins TRBV30 and TRBJ1-5; 10 bases line up with TRBD1. V was clipped by 2 bases and J by 3 bases; unmatched bases: 10. Germline lookup yields CDR1 GTSNPN and CDR2 SVGIG (reference sequence). The CDR3 length is 17 residues. CDR3 sequence (DNA): TGTGCCTGGAGTAGACAGGGGGCGTTGAAGGTCAATCAGCCCCAGCATTTT. It yields the protein CAWSRQGALKVNQPQHF. The variable domain in full, with the rest retrieved from reference TRBV30 and TRBJ1-5, is SQTIHQWPATLVQPVGSPLSLECTVEGTSNPNLYWYRQAAGRGLQLLFYSVGIGQISSEVPQNLSASRPQDRQFILSSKKLLLSDSGFYLCAWSRQGALKVNQPQHFGDGTRLSIL.

The count of this clone is one. V is TRBV5-1 and J is TRBJ1-6; D may be TRBD1 (5 bases). V lost 6 bases and J 4 bases, leaving 14 bases between the germline ends. The germline CDR1 and CDR2 sequences are SGHRS and YFSETQ. The CDR3 sequence is 15 residues long. The CDR3 DNA sequence: TGCGCCAGCACTGACGGGGGAATATATAATTCACCCCTCCACTTT. This gives the protein CASTDGGIYNSPLHF.

This rearrangement joins TRBV5-5 to TRBJ1-2; 10 bases are a match to TRBD1. J was trimmed by 5 bases and V by 3 bases; bases with no gene match: 7. The CDR3 is made up of 15 amino acids. CDR1 and CDR2 (germline): SGHKS, YYEKEE (reference sequence). The CDR3 loop is CASSWGTGVEYGYTF. The CDR3 DNA is TGTGCCAGCAGCTGGGGGACAGGGGTGGAGTATGGCTACACCTTC.

The CDR3: CASSRRGGQETQYF. CDR3 sequence (DNA): TGTGCCAGTAGTCGCCGGGGAGGACAAGAGACCCAGTACTTC. The chain recombines TRBV19 with TRBJ2-5; a weak D match, TRBD2 (6 bases). Looked up from germline, CDR1 is LNHDA and CDR2 is SQIVND (reference sequence). The CDR3 loop spans 14 amino acids. Trimming cost V 5 bases and J 2 bases, with 12 bases left between them.

The chain employs TRBV5-1 and TRBJ1-4; weak D call: TRBD1 (5 bases). V was clipped by 4 bases and J by 7 bases, with 14 bases between them. Germline V gene lookup returns CDR1 SGHRS and CDR2 YFSETQ. CDR3 length equals 14 residues. Written as DNA, the CDR3 is TGCGCCAGCAGCCCCTCGGGGGGGGGTGAAAAACTGTTTTTT. Its protein product is CASSPSGGGEKLFF.

This clone came up once. The rearrangement joins TRBV14 to TRBJ1-1; D possibly corresponds to TRBD1 (6 bases). The CDR3 extends over 13 amino acids. CDR1 SGHDN and CDR2 FVKESK come from the germline V gene. Trimming took 2 bases from V and 4 from J, leaving 8 bases between them. This CDR3 reads CASSQLGGTEAFF. CDR3 bases: TGTGCCAGCAGCCAATTAGGGGGCACTGAAGCTTTCTTT.